This T cell receptor beta chain was identified during a study of blood T cell repertoires in COVID-19. Overall study context: Sites in the United States, Italy and Spain provided acute and convalescent COVID-19 samples.

The protocol was immunoSEQ multiplex PCR, while the TCRdb copy is restricted to in-frame clones and leaves out a portion. The table shows about 250,000 clones, with around 90% occurring only once. This CDR3 comprises 14 residues. Germline V gene sequence: CDR1 KGHSH, CDR2 LQKENI. Trimming took off 6 bases at V and 6 bases at J, with 16 bases between the two ends. The chain is built from TRBV18 and TRBJ2-3; D remains unclear. Sequencing input: peripheral blood. The sequence came from a man younger than 30 with active or convalescent COVID-19. Here the CDR3 DNA reads TGTGCCAGCTCCCCTTATTCTGCCCGGGATACGCAGTATTTT. This translates into CASSPYSARDTQYF.